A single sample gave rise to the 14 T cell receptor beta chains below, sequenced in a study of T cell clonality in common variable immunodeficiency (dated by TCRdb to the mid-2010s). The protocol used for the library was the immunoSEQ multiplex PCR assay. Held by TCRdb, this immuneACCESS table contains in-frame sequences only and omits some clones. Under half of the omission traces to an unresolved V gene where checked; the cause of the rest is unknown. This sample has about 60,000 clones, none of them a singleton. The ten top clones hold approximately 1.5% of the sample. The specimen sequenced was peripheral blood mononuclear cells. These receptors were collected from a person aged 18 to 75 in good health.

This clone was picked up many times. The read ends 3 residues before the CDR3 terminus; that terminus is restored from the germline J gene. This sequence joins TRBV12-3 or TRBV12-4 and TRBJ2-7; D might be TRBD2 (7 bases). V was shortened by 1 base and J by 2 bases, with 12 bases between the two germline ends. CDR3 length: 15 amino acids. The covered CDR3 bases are TGTGCCAGCAGTTTAGAGGGGGGGCCGACCTACGAG. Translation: CASSLEGGPTYE. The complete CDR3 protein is CASSLEGGPTYEQYF.

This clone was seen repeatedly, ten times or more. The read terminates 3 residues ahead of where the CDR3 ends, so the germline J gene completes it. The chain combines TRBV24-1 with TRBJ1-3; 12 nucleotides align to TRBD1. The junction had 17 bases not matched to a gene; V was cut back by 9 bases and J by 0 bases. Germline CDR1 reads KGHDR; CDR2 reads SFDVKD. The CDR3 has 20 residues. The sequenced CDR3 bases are TGTGCCACCTTAAATAGGGGGACAGGGGGCCTCACTAACTCTGGAAACACC. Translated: CATLNRGTGGLTNSGNT. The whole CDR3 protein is CATLNRGTGGLTNSGNTIYF.

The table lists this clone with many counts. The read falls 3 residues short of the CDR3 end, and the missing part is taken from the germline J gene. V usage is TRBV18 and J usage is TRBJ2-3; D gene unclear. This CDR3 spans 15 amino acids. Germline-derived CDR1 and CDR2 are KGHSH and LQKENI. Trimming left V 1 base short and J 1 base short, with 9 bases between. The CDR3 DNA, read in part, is TGTGCCAGCTCACCACGCACCTCGGGCACAGATACG. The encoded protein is CASSPRTSGTDT. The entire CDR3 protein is CASSPRTSGTDTQYF. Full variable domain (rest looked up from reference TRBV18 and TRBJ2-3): NAGVMQNPRHLVRRRGQEARLRCSPMKGHSHVYWYRQLPEEGLKFMVYLQKENIIDESGMPKERFSAEFPKEGPSILRIQQVVRGDSAAYFCASSPRTSGTDTQYFGPGTRLTVL.

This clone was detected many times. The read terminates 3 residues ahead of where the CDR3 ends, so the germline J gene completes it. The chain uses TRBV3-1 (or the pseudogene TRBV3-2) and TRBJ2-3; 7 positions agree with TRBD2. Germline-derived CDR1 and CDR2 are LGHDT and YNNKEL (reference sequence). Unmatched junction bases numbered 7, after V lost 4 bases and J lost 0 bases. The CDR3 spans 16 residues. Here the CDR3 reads CASSPLNGGSTDTQYF. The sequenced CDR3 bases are TGTGCCAGCAGCCCCCTCAACGGGGGGAGCACAGATACG.

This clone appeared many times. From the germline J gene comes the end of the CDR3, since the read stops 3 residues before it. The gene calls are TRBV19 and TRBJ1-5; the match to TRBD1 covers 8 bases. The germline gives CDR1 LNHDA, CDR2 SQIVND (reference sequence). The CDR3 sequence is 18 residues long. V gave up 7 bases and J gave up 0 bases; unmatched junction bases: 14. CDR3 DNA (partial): TGTGCCAGTAAAGGGGACGGGACAGGACTATATAGCAATCAGCCC. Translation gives CASKGDGTGLYSNQP. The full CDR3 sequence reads CASKGDGTGLYSNQPQHF. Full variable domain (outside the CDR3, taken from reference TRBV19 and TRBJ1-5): DGGITQSPKYLFRKEGQNVTLSCEQNLNHDAMYWYRQDPGQGLRLIYYSQIVNDFQKGDIAEGYSVSREKKESFPLTVTSAQKNPTAFYLCASKGDGTGLYSNQPQHFGDGTRLSIL.

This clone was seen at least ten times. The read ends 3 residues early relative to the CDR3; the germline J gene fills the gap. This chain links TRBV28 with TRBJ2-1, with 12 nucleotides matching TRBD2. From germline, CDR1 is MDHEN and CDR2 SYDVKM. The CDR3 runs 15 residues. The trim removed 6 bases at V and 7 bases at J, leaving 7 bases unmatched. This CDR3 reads CASSQTSGRKNEQFF. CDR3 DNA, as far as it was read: TGTGCCAGCAGCCAAACTAGCGGGAGGAAGAATGAG.

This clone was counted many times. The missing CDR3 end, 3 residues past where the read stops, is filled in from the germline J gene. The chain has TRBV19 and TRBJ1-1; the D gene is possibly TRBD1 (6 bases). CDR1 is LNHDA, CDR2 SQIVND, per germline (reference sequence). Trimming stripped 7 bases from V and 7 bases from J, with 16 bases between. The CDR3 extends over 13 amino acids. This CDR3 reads CASIGQGTIEAFF. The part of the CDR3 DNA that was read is TGTGCCAGTATCGGGCAGGGGACAATTGAA.

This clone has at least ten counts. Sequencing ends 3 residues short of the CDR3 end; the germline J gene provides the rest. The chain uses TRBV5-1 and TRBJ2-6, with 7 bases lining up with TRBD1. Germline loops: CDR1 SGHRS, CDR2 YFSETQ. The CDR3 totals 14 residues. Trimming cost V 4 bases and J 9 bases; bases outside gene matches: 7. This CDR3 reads CASSITGVGNVLTF. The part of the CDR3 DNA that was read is TGCGCCAGCAGCATAACAGGGGTTGGCAACGTC.

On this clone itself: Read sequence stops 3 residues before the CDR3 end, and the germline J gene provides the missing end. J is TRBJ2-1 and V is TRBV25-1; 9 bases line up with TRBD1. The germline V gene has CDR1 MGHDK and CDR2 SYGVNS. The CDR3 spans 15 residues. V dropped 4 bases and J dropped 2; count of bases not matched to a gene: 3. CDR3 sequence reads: CASSATGGTYNEQFF. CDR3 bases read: TGTGCCAGCAGTGCTACAGGGGGCACCTACAATGAG.

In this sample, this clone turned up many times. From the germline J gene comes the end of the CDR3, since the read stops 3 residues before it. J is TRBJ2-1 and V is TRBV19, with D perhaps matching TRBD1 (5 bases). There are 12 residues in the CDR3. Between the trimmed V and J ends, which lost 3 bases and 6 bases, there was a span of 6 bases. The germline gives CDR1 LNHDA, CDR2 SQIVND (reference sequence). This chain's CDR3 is CASSIGANEQFF. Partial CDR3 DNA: TGTGCCAGTAGTATTGGGGCCAATGAG.

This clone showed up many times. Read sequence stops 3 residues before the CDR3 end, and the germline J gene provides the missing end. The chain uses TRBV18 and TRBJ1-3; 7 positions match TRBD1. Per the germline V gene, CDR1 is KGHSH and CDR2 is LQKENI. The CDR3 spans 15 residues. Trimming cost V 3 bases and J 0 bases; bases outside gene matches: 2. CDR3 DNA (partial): TGTGCCAGCTCACCGGGACAGAACTCTGGAAACACC. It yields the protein CASSPGQNSGNT. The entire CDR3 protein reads CASSPGQNSGNTIYF.

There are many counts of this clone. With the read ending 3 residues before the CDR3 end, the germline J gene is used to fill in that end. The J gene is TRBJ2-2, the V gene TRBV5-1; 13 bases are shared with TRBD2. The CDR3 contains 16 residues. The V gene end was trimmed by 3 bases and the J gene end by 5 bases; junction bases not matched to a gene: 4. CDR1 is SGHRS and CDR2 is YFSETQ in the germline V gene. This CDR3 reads CASSYGTSGTTGELFF. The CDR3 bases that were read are TGCGCCAGCAGCTATGGGACTAGCGGGACGACCGGGGAG.

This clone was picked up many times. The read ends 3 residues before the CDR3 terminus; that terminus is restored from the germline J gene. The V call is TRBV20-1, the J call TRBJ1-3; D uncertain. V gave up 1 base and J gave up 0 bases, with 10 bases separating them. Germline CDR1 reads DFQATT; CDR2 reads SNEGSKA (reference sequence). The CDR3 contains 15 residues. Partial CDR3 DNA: TGCAGTGCTAGAGCTTGGACTGCCTCTGGAAACACC. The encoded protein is CSARAWTASGNT. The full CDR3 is CSARAWTASGNTIYF.

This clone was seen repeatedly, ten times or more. CDR3 sequence: CASSLTGAGNTIYF. CDR3 DNA, as far as it was read: TGTGCCAGCAGCTTAACAGGGGCTGGAAACACC. The chain carries TRBV7-3 and TRBJ1-3; D perhaps matches TRBD1 (5 bases). The observed sequence ends 3 residues before the CDR3 terminus, with the missing tail filled in from the germline J gene. The CDR3 has 14 residues. Trimming left V 0 bases short and J 2 bases short, with 5 bases between. The germline CDR1 and CDR2 sequences are SGHTA and FQGTGA.